One and the same sample provided the 10 T cell receptor beta chains below, sequenced in a study of shared clonotypes between healthy human individuals. Repertoires were generated with immunoSEQ multiplex PCR, while TCRdb's copy carries only in-frame clones and drops some. The sample contains around 2.1 million clones, 90% to 96% of which appear only once. The sample was naive CD4+ T cells sorted from blood. Described subset: CD45RA+ positively selected. Source of these receptors: a man between 18 and 35 years old in good health.

The chain links TRBV4-3 to TRBJ1-5; no definite D call. CDR3 size: 17 residues. The germline CDR1 and CDR2 sequences are LGHNA and YSLEER. Trimming cost V 4 bases and J 0 bases, with 16 bases left between them. CDR3 coding DNA: TGCGCCAGCAGCCCCGGACGGACGCTCTATAGCAATCAGCCCCAGCATTTT. Translating gives CASSPGRTLYSNQPQHF.

The genes are TRBV6-1 and TRBJ2-1; 13 bases line up with TRBD2. V trimming: 10 bases; J trimming: 8 bases; junction bases outside the gene matches: 8. This CDR3 has 14 amino acids. Germline V gene data show CDR1 as MNHNS and CDR2 as SASEGT. The CDR3 nucleotides are TGTGCCACCGCTGTCGGGACTAGCGGGGATGAGCAGTTCTTC. This translates into CATAVGTSGDEQFF.

Comments on this clone: A read error may produce the germline difference seen at one junction end. Written as DNA, the CDR3 is TGTGCTAGCAGCTTAGATCGCGGGAGAGGCGCAGATACGCAGTATTTT. Amino acids: CASSLDRGRGADTQYF. The rearrangement links TRBV7-7 to TRBJ2-3; 7 nucleotides align to TRBD2. The CDR3 length is 16 residues. CDR1 and CDR2 from the germline V gene are SSHAT and FNYEAQ (reference sequence).

The J gene is TRBJ1-3, the V gene TRBV18; 8 nucleotides align to TRBD1. The length of the CDR3 is 14 residues. CDR1 and CDR2 from the germline V gene are KGHSH and LQKENI. Unmatched junction bases numbered 4, after V lost 3 bases and J lost 6 bases. CDR3 sequence: CASSPGQGPNTIYF. The CDR3 DNA is TGTGCCAGCTCACCCGGACAGGGCCCAAACACCATATATTTT.

The rearrangement uses TRBV7-2 and TRBJ1-1; 7 bases agree with TRBD1. Germline CDR1 and CDR2: SGHTA and FQGNSA. The CDR3 covers 18 residues. The J segment lost 1 base and the V segment lost 8 bases, leaving 19 bases of the junction unmatched. This CDR3 reads CASGVRGAQGNKNTEAFF. CDR3 nucleotides: TGTGCCAGCGGGGTCCGAGGAGCACAGGGGAATAAGAACACTGAAGCTTTCTTT. The variable domain in full, completed from reference TRBV7-2 and TRBJ1-1, reads GAGVSQSPSNKVTEKGKDVELRCDPISGHTALYWYRQSLGQGLEFLIYFQGNSAPDKSGLPSDRFSAERTGGSVSTLTIQRTQQEDSAVYLCASGVRGAQGNKNTEAFFGQGTRLTVV.

The chain has TRBV9 and TRBJ2-7; no firm D call. CDR1 and CDR2 (germline): SGDLS, YYNGEE. Trimming took 0 bases from V and 7 from J, leaving 11 bases between them. This CDR3 spans 13 amino acids. The CDR3 DNA reads as TGTGCCAGCAGCGTAGGGGCAGCAAATGAGCAGTACTTC. Residues: CASSVGAANEQYF. Full variable domain (missing parts from reference TRBV9 and TRBJ2-7): DSGVTQTPKHLITATGQRVTLRCSPRSGDLSVYWYQQSLDQGLQFLIQYYNGEERAKGNILERFSAQQFPDLHSELNLSSLELGDSALYFCASSVGAANEQYFGPGTRLTVT.

This rearrangement joins TRBV6-5 to TRBJ2-3; TRBD1 matches at 8 bases. The CDR3 sequence is 16 residues long. Germline loops: CDR1 MNHEY, CDR2 SVGAGI. The trim removed 0 bases at V and 2 bases at J, leaving 4 bases unmatched. The CDR3 is CASSYSTGGNTDTQYF. CDR3 DNA sequence: TGTGCCAGCAGTTACTCCACAGGGGGTAACACAGATACGCAGTATTTT.

This clone was observed once. The chain couples TRBV6-1 to TRBJ1-6, with 10 bases identical to TRBD1. Trimming at V came to 4 bases and at J to 10 bases, leaving 10 bases not matched to a gene. Germline CDR1 is MNHNS and CDR2 is SASEGT. The CDR3 totals 16 residues. CDR3 residues: CASSVNGGTGASPLHF. In DNA form, the CDR3 reads TGTGCCAGCAGTGTAAATGGGGGGACAGGGGCCTCACCCCTCCACTTT.

Concerning this clone itself: Within the sample, other DNA sequences also encode this same CDR3. This sequence joins TRBV6-5 and TRBJ2-7; D possibly corresponds to TRBD2 (5 bases). Germline loops: CDR1 MNHEY, CDR2 SVGAGI. V gave up 6 bases and J gave up 4 bases, with 7 bases separating them. The CDR3 has 11 residues. CDR3 sequence: CASSTGYEQYF. The CDR3 coding sequence is TGTGCCAGCAGCACGGGATACGAGCAGTACTTC.

The genes are TRBV30 and TRBJ2-7, with TRBD2 as a possible D gene (5 bases). V lost 6 bases and J lost 0, with 15 bases in between. Germline CDR1 and CDR2: GTSNPN and SVGIG (reference sequence). The length of the CDR3 is 14 residues. The CDR3 loop reads CACSSMGSSYEQYF. CDR3 bases: TGTGCCTGCTCGAGCATGGGGAGCTCCTACGAGCAGTACTTC. Complete variable domain (other parts from reference TRBV30 and TRBJ2-7): SQTIHQWPATLVQPVGSPLSLECTVEGTSNPNLYWYRQAAGRGLQLLFYSVGIGQISSEVPQNLSASRPQDRQFILSSKKLLLSDSGFYLCACSSMGSSYEQYFGPGTRLTVT.